A selection of T cell receptor beta chains follows, all from one sample in a study of tumor T cells in aggressive B-cell lymphoma. The table came from immunoSEQ multiplex PCR; TCRdb's copy has only in-frame clones and leaves some out. The table includes over 800 clones, 80% to 95% detected once. What was sequenced was tumor tissue. Receptors were obtained from an adult with diffuse large B cell lymphoma. The CDR3 runs from the conserved cysteine through the conserved F or W. D genes are given only for firm matches. Only some rows state a clone size, as once, few, many or a class for expanded clones.

j_call	d_call	v_call	clone_size	cdr3_aa	cdr3_nt
TRBJ2-7	TRBD1	TRBV5-4	NA	CASSGRTGSYEQYF	TGTGCCAGCAGCGGGCGGACAGGGTCCTACGAGCAGTACTTC
TRBJ1-1	TRBD1	TRBV27	NA	CASRFGQGGMNTEAFF	TGTGCCAGCCGGTTCGGACAGGGAGGCATGAACACTGAAGCTTTCTTT
TRBJ1-2	NA	TRBV18	NA	CASSPIDRGGYTF	TGTGCCAGCTCACCTATCGACCGCGGTGGCTACACCTTC
TRBJ2-7	NA	TRBV28	NA	CASSLGGTEQYF	TGTGCCAGCAGTTTAGGCGGGACCGAGCAGTACTTC
TRBJ1-2	NA	TRBV11-2	NA	CASSLPDSVYGYTF	TGTGCCAGCAGCTTACCCGACAGTGTTTATGGCTACACCTTC
TRBJ2-4	NA	TRBV7-6	NA	CASSLEQGNIQYF	TGTGCCAGCAGCTTAGAGCAGGGGAACATTCAGTACTTC
TRBJ2-1	NA	TRBV12-5	NA	CASEQEQANEQFF	TGTGCTAGTGAACAGGAGCAGGCTAATGAGCAGTTCTTC
TRBJ1-4	NA	TRBV19	once	CASSVDENNEKLFF	TGTGCCAGTAGTGTCGATGAGAATAATGAAAAACTGTTTTTT
TRBJ2-1	NA	TRBV30	NA	CAWSAGLEQFF	TGTGCCTGGAGTGCGGGACTTGAGCAGTTCTTC
TRBJ1-1	TRBD1	TRBV7-8	NA	CASALGGGTGVAEAFF	TGTGCCAGCGCACTAGGAGGGGGGACAGGGGTAGCTGAAGCTTTCTTT
TRBJ1-3	TRBD1	TRBV18	NA	CASSQGQNSGNTIYF	TGTGCCAGCTCACAGGGACAGAACTCTGGAAACACCATATATTTT
TRBJ2-2	TRBD2	TRBV2	once	CASLGAGGSPGELFF	TGTGCCAGCCTGGGAGCGGGAGGATCTCCCGGGGAGCTGTTTTTT
TRBJ1-2	NA	TRBV4-1	NA	CASSQAAGAARTF	TGCGCCAGCAGCCAAGCGGCAGGGGCCGCCCGCACCTTC
TRBJ2-1	NA	TRBV18	once	CASSPYPTPSSYNEQFF	TGTGCCAGCTCACCATACCCGACTCCGAGCTCCTACAATGAGCAGTTCTTC
TRBJ1-2	NA	TRBV5-6	NA	CASSLVFVNYGYTF	TGTGCCAGCAGCTTGGTATTCGTTAACTATGGCTACACCTTC
TRBJ2-7	NA	TRBV30	few	CAWSVRWEQYF	TGTGCCTGGAGTGTACGGTGGGAGCAGTACTTC
TRBJ1-1	NA	TRBV2	NA	CASLGQWNTEAFF	TGTGCCAGCCTCGGACAATGGAACACTGAAGCTTTCTTT
TRBJ1-1	NA	TRBV5-1	NA	CASSLGSERRTEAFF	TGCGCCAGCAGCTTGGGTAGCGAACGGCGGACTGAAGCTTTCTTT
TRBJ2-2	TRBD1	TRBV5-1	NA	CASSHGQGRNTGELFF	TGCGCCAGCAGCCACGGACAGGGAAGAAACACCGGGGAGCTGTTTTTT
TRBJ2-1	TRBD1	TRBV15	NA	CATSLGTGLFSYEQFF	TGTGCCACCAGCCTAGGGACAGGCCTTTTCTCGTATGAGCAGTTCTTC
TRBJ2-1	NA	TRBV29-1	NA	CSVDRGEQFF	TGCAGCGTTGATCGGGGTGAGCAGTTCTTC
TRBJ1-1	NA	TRBV29-1	NA	CSVVGQGQNTEAFF	TGCAGCGTAGTAGGCCAGGGTCAGAACACTGAAGCTTTCTTT
TRBJ2-6	NA	TRBV2	NA	CASGASGANILTF	TGTGCCAGCGGGGCCTCTGGGGCCAACATCCTGACTTTC
TRBJ2-7	TRBD2	TRBV5-1	NA	CASSLGLPGTSGSYEQYF	TGCGCCAGCAGCTTGGGGCTCCCCGGGACTAGCGGGAGTTACGAGCAGTACTTC
TRBJ2-7	TRBD1	TRBV4-1	NA	CASSQDKGTAYEQYF	TGCGCCAGCAGCCAAGATAAGGGGACAGCCTACGAGCAGTACTTC
TRBJ2-1	TRBD2	TRBV7-2	NA	CASSRTGTSGTYNEQFF	TGTGCCAGCAGCCGTACCGGGACTAGCGGGACCTACAATGAGCAGTTCTTC
TRBJ2-2	NA	TRBV10-2	NA	CASSDVGGPNTGELFF	TGCGCCAGCAGTGATGTGGGAGGACCGAACACCGGGGAGCTGTTTTTT
TRBJ2-7	NA	TRBV12-5	NA	CASGSRHTEQYF	TGTGCTAGTGGATCCCGACATACCGAGCAGTACTTC
TRBJ2-7	NA	TRBV7-2	few	CASSYQPGGIYEQYF	TGTGCCAGCAGCTACCAACCAGGGGGGATCTACGAGCAGTACTTC
TRBJ2-2	TRBD2	TRBV28	NA	CASSKTSASGELFF	TGTGCCAGCAGTAAAACTAGCGCCTCCGGGGAGCTGTTTTTT
TRBJ2-1	TRBD2	TRBV30	NA	CAWSVLGLADRNEQFF	TGTGCCTGGAGTGTACTCGGACTAGCGGATCGTAATGAGCAGTTCTTC